This T cell receptor beta chain comes out of a study of identifying expanded T cells in peripheral blood. This clone was seen more than once but under ten times. Its antigen is unknown. Healthy donors had no documented immune events, such as infections, while sampled. Findings and caveats of the study: Technical replicates showed around 1.3 changed clones; roughly two weeks 15 to 20; four weeks 19. Two-week clone count variance significantly increased as total template count grew.

The repertoire was sequenced with immunoSEQ multiplex PCR; TCRdb's copy has only in-frame clones and lacks some. The repertoire consists of around 91,000 clones, with around 89% occurring once and the leading ten covering approximately 4%. The CDR3 totals 16 residues. V trimming: 3 bases; J trimming: 2 bases; junction bases outside the gene matches: 5. From germline, CDR1 is MDHEN and CDR2 SYDVKM. This clonotype originated in a person between 18 and 75 years old in good health. The chain employs TRBV28 and TRBJ1-5; 9 positions agree with TRBD1. Material: blood. CDR3 residues: CASSLGQGRRNQPQHF. In DNA, the CDR3 is TGTGCCAGCAGTTTGGGACAGGGAAGACGCAATCAGCCCCAGCATTTT.